The 20 T cell receptor beta chains below all came from one sample that was sequenced in a study of blood T cell repertoires in COVID-19. TCRdb's table, derived via immunoSEQ multiplex PCR, lists solely in-frame clones and lacks some. This table has approximately 77,000 clones, 80% to 90% appearing once. Material for sequencing was peripheral blood. Receptors originate from a man in his fifties or sixties with active COVID-19.

The CDR3 here is CASSLALSSAGNEQFF. The DNA of the CDR3 is TGTGCCAGCAGCTTGGCCCTCTCGAGCGCGGGGAATGAGCAGTTCTTC. The rearrangement joins TRBV5-8 to TRBJ2-1, with D perhaps TRBD2 (6 bases). Trimming took 0 bases from V and 7 from J, leaving 17 bases between them. The CDR3 contains 16 residues. CDR1 is SGHTS and CDR2 is YDEGEE in the germline V gene.

The V call is TRBV5-6, the J call TRBJ1-1, with TRBD1 matching over 10 bases. The V gene's germline CDR1 is SGHDT and CDR2 YYEEEE. Trimming took 0 bases from V and 4 from J; bases not matched to a gene: 0. The CDR3 spans 14 residues. The CDR3 region is CASSLGDRGTEAFF. The CDR3 DNA reads TGTGCCAGCAGCTTGGGGGACAGGGGCACTGAAGCTTTCTTT.

V and J are TRBV28 and TRBJ1-1; the D gene is possibly TRBD1 (5 bases). V dropped 8 bases and J dropped 9 bases, with 10 bases sitting between them. CDR3 length: 10 amino acids. Germline V gene lookup returns CDR1 MDHEN and CDR2 SYDVKM. The CDR3 DNA sequence: TGTGCCAGCTGGGGACTACAAGCTTTCTTT. It codes for CASWGLQAFF.

This chain connects TRBV7-9 to TRBJ1-4; D gene ambiguous. Germline V lookup: CDR1 SEHNR, CDR2 FQNEAQ (reference sequence). The CDR3 covers 14 residues. V dropped 5 bases and J dropped 8 bases, with 15 bases sitting between them. This CDR3 is CASSPVTPGEKLFF. Here the CDR3 DNA reads TGTGCCAGCAGCCCTGTGACCCCGGGAGAAAAACTGTTTTTT.

The rearrangement uses TRBV7-9 and TRBJ1-2; D gene uncertain. CDR1 and CDR2 from the germline V gene are SEHNR and FQNEAQ (reference sequence). V lost 3 bases and J lost 4, with 9 bases in between. The CDR3 length is 13 residues. The CDR3 is CASSFVNGYGYTF. CDR3 coding DNA: TGTGCCAGCAGCTTTGTTAACGGCTATGGCTACACCTTC.

The J gene is TRBJ2-7, the V gene TRBV6-1; D may be TRBD1 (5 bases). Trimming took 2 bases from V and 4 from J, leaving 24 bases between them. CDR3 length: 18 residues. CDR1 is MNHNS and CDR2 is SASEGT in the germline V gene. CDR3 amino acids: CASSEKGQGWQKLYEQYF. In DNA, the CDR3 is TGTGCCAGCAGTGAAAAGGGGCAGGGTTGGCAAAAGTTATACGAGCAGTACTTC.

This sequence joins TRBV14 and TRBJ1-6; D is unclear. The length of the CDR3 is 16 residues. The V end was cut by 1 base, the J end by 4 bases, with 11 bases between. Germline V lookup: CDR1 SGHDN, CDR2 FVKESK. DNA of the CDR3: TGTGCCAGCAGCCAAGCATTTTCCGGTTATAATTCACCCCTCCACTTT. Amino acid sequence: CASSQAFSGYNSPLHF. Based on the CDR3 plus reference TRBV14 and TRBJ1-6, the full variable domain is EAGVTQFPSHSVIEKGQTVTLRCDPISGHDNLYWYRRVMGKEIKFLLHFVKESKQDESGMPNNRFLAERTGGTYSTLKVQPAELEDSGVYFCASSQAFSGYNSPLHFGNGTRLTVT.

This sequence joins TRBV9 and TRBJ2-5; D not resolved. The CDR3 consists of 13 residues. Trimming shortened V by 1 base and J by 2 bases, and 6 bases separated the two germline ends. The germline V gene has CDR1 SGDLS and CDR2 YYNGEE. The CDR3 DNA sequence: TGTGCCAGCAGCGTATCCCCACAAGAGACCCAGTACTTC. Protein sequence: CASSVSPQETQYF.

The chain couples TRBV7-2 to TRBJ1-6; 7 nucleotides match TRBD1. Losses at the gene ends were 5 bases for V and 9 bases for J; bases not matched to a gene: 7. The CDR3 spans 14 residues. Per germline, CDR1 SGHTA and CDR2 FQGNSA. CDR3 region: CASSQRRGTSPLHF. CDR3 bases: TGTGCCAGCAGCCAGCGCAGGGGGACTTCACCCCTCCACTTT.

V gene TRBV30 combines with J gene TRBJ2-2; 8 positions agree with TRBD1. The germline gives CDR1 GTSNPN, CDR2 SVGIG (reference sequence). V gave up 3 bases and J gave up 1 base; unmatched junction bases: 4. The CDR3 runs to 15 residues. This chain's CDR3 is CAWRQGVKNTGELFF. In DNA, the CDR3 is TGTGCCTGGAGACAGGGGGTAAAGAACACCGGGGAGCTGTTTTTT.

This clone was picked up one time. The V call is TRBV5-1, the J call TRBJ2-1; D is perhaps TRBD2 (6 bases). Deletions cut 0 bases from V and 3 bases from J, with 19 bases between. CDR1 SGHRS and CDR2 YFSETQ come from the germline V gene. The CDR3 has 18 amino acids. For the CDR3, the DNA is TGCGCCAGCAGCTTGGCCTTGAGGCAGGGAGGATTCTACAATGAGCAGTTCTTC. It translates to CASSLALRQGGFYNEQFF.

The genes are TRBV28 and TRBJ1-2; no firm D call. Deletions cut 6 bases from V and 5 bases from J, with 19 bases between. Germline lookup yields CDR1 MDHEN and CDR2 SYDVKM. CDR3 length: 15 residues. The CDR3 DNA sequence: TGTGCCAGCAGCCAACCCTATAGCGAGCGTTATGGCTACACCTTC. Residues: CASSQPYSERYGYTF.

CDR3 loop: CASDQGAGGNEQFF. The CDR3 DNA sequence: TGTGCCAGTGACCAGGGGGCCGGTGGGAATGAGCAGTTCTTC. The V and J genes are TRBV6-6 and TRBJ2-1; 8 bases match TRBD1. The CDR3 length is 14 residues. Germline values: CDR1 MNHNY, CDR2 SVGAGI (reference sequence). V was pared by 9 bases and J by 7 bases, with 11 bases of the junction left unmatched.

The chain joins TRBV6-1 to TRBJ2-1, with D perhaps matching TRBD1 (6 bases). The CDR3 extends over 17 amino acids. In germline, CDR1 is MNHNS, CDR2 SASEGT. Trimming pared 1 base from V and 2 bases from J, leaving 15 bases between. The CDR3 is CASSEGGPGQPYNEQFF. In DNA, the CDR3 is TGTGCCAGCAGTGAAGGGGGTCCGGGACAACCCTACAATGAGCAGTTCTTC.

This chain uses TRBV28 with TRBJ2-7, with D tentatively TRBD2 (5 bases). From germline, CDR1 is MDHEN and CDR2 SYDVKM. V was clipped by 3 bases and J by 0 bases, with 12 bases between them. The CDR3 length is 15 residues. The CDR3 protein is CASSFSGPSSYEQYF. CDR3 sequence (DNA): TGTGCCAGCAGTTTCAGCGGACCGAGCTCCTACGAGCAGTACTTC.

The rearrangement uses TRBV28 and TRBJ1-5, with a weak D call TRBD1 (5 bases). Germline V gene sequence: CDR1 MDHEN, CDR2 SYDVKM. The CDR3 consists of 15 residues. Trimming cost V 3 bases and J 11 bases, with 20 bases left between them. The CDR3 is CASSFPKVGGAAQHF. The CDR3 bases are TGTGCCAGCAGTTTCCCCAAGGTAGGAGGGGCAGCCCAGCATTTT. The full variable domain, with the rest looked up from reference TRBV28 and TRBJ1-5, is DVKVTQSSRYLVKRTGEKVFLECVQDMDHENMFWYRQDPGLGLRLIYFSYDVKMKEKGDIPEGYSVSREKKERFSLILESASTNQTSMYLCASSFPKVGGAAQHFGDGTRLSIL.

There are a few counts of this clone. The J gene is TRBJ1-1, the V gene TRBV10-3, with 8 bases matching TRBD1. The CDR3 totals 14 residues. The ends lost 7 bases at V and 3 bases at J; junction bases unmatched: 7. The germline V gene encodes CDR1 ENHRY and CDR2 SYGVKD. The CDR3 bases are TGTGCCATCACCCGGACAGGGAGGGACACTGAAGCTTTCTTT. Translating gives CAITRTGRDTEAFF.

This clone was found a few times. Here the CDR3 reads CASSLERGYTDTQYF. The CDR3 nucleotides read TGCGCCAGCAGCTTGGAAAGGGGTTACACAGATACGCAGTATTTT. The J gene is TRBJ2-3, the V gene TRBV5-1, with D perhaps matching TRBD1 (5 bases). This CDR3 is built from 15 residues. Germline loops: CDR1 SGHRS, CDR2 YFSETQ. The V gene lost 0 bases and the J gene lost 2 bases, with 10 bases spanning the gap.

The chain has TRBV7-2 and TRBJ1-2; 8 nucleotides agree with TRBD1. Germline CDR1 reads SGHTA; CDR2 reads FQGNSA. This CDR3 contains 13 residues. V dropped 5 bases and J dropped 5; count of bases not matched to a gene: 4. The DNA of the CDR3 is TGTGCCAGCAGCGTAGGACAGGGATATGGCTACACCTTC. This codes for CASSVGQGYGYTF.

This chain joins TRBV7-2 and TRBJ2-7; TRBD2 agrees at 9 bases. Germline assignment: CDR1 SGHTA and CDR2 FQGNSA. The CDR3 contains 17 residues. With 1 base clipped from V and 5 bases from J, the junction kept 12 bases outside the gene matches. CDR3 nucleotides: TGTGCCAGCAGCTTAGGTTTAGCGGGGGCCGGGATCCACGAGCAGTACTTC. It translates to CASSLGLAGAGIHEQYF.